This T cell receptor (beta chain) stems from a study of OX40 agonist ivuxolimab in advanced cancers. Study context: In this trial design, patients received ivuxolimab intravenously at 0.01 to 10 mg/kg every 2 weeks. Among those treated, three patients had partial responses, one with hepatocellular carcinoma and two with cutaneous melanoma.

Clones were read by immunoSEQ multiplex PCR, and TCRdb kept only the in-frame ones, dropping some. This table holds tens of thousands of clones, 75% to 90% found once. This clone occurred once. As yet, its antigen is unknown. Baseline, cycle 4 day 1, and cycle 7 day 1 were the blood sampling points. Regarding the study as a whole: At 0.1 to 3.0 mg/kg, clonal expansion of CD4+ and CD8+ blood T cells had occurred by week 6.

The receptor was derived from an adult with an advanced solid tumor such as melanoma, head and neck, liver or kidney cancer. The specimen was CD4+ or CD8+ T cells sorted from blood, collected in a trial of the OX40 agonist ivuxolimab.

The CDR3 nucleotides are TGTGCCTGGAGTGGCACCCGGCGGGAGCAGTACTTC. Amino acids: CAWSGTRREQYF. The rearrangement joins TRBV30 to TRBJ2-7; D is unresolved. This CDR3 has 12 residues. CDR1 and CDR2 from the germline V gene are GTSNPN and SVGIG (reference sequence). The V gene lost 1 base and the J gene lost 7 bases, with 11 bases spanning the gap.